This TCR beta chain was recorded in a study of shared clonotypes between healthy human individuals. Study-wide context: The cohort had two women and a few men, ages 18 to 49. The study's findings and limits: Enrolling few donors narrowed the genetic and exposure-history diversity that was represented.

As for this clone: Antigen unknown.

Trimming shortened V by 5 bases and J by 6 bases, and 23 bases separated the two germline ends. The CDR3 sequence is 16 residues long. Germline CDR1 and CDR2: LGHNA and YSLEER. Each subset's genomic DNA was split evenly across several immunoSEQ plates. In the study's own analysis: Filtering was not the same, since immunoSEQ gave junction-only sequences without quality scores. Libraries were prepared by immunoSEQ multiplex PCR; TCRdb keeps only in-frame clonotypes and omits some of them. V and J calls and clone size are those listed in that table; D and trimming were worked out from the DNA. This sample has about 460,000 clones, with roughly 80% found just once.

Sequenced material: PBMCs. The J gene is TRBJ2-7, the V gene TRBV4-3; possible D gene TRBD2, 6 bases. This sequence originates from a woman between 40 and 50 years old in good health. Some clones in this sample may be carry-over from other donors' samples. Here the CDR3 DNA reads TGCGCCAGCAGCGCATCAATTGGGGGGAGGACTGGCGAGCAGTACTTC. It translates to CASSASIGGRTGEQYF.